The source of this T cell receptor beta chain is a study of T-cell memory formation after mild COVID-19. Study findings and constraints: The appearance of some responding clones in pre-infection memory suggested that cross-reactive memory joined.

Trimming took off 3 bases at V and 5 bases at J, with 16 bases between the two ends. Germline V gene lookup returns CDR1 LGHNA and CDR2 YSLEER. This CDR3 region has 16 residues. This clonotype was picked up a small number of times. Its antigen remains unknown. After 5'RACE with constant-segment primers, TCR alpha and TCR beta cDNA libraries carrying sample barcodes and UMIs were obtained. TCRdb fed the 5' RACE reads into MiXCR, producing one record per CDR3 protein. Of 190,000 or so distinct CDR3 sequences listed, about a fifth are singletons. The TCR sequence derives from an adult woman who had mild COVID-19 (a few samples of this study predate the infection). Cell type and time point are not known. Material for sequencing was PBMCs or a T cell subset sorted from them (not recorded which). This chain links TRBV4-3 with TRBJ1-4; D is uncertain. The CDR3 protein is CASSQWAGGENEKLFF. DNA of the CDR3: TGCGCCAGCAGCCAGTGGGCAGGCGGCGAGAATGAAAAACTGTTTTTT.